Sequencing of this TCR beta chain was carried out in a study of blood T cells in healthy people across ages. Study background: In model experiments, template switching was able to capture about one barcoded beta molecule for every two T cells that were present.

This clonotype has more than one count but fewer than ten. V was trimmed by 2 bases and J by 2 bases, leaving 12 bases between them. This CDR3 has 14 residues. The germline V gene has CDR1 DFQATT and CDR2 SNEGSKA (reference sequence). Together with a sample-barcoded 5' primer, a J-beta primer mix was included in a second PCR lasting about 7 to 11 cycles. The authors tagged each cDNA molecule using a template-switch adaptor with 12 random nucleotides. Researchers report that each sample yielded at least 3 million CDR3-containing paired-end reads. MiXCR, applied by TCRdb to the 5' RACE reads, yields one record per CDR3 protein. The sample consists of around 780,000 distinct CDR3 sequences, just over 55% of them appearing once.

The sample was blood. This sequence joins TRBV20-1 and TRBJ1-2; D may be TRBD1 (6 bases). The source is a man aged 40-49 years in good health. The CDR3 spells CSARKKGGNYGYTF. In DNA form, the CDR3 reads TGCAGTGCTAGAAAGAAAGGGGGGAACTATGGCTACACCTTC.